One T cell receptor (beta chain) is described in this entry. The antigen it recognizes is unknown. No base quality values were provided; no much bigger clone lies one nucleotide off. TCR beta CDR3 regions were amplified from RNA transcripts. A first-round RT-PCR of the TCR CDR3 used the HTBI primer set with the Qiagen OneStep RT-PCR kit. A second multiplex PCR round built the libraries, followed by size selection and purification. The libraries were sequenced on an Illumina HiSeq2000 using paired-end 100 bp reads. In the paper's pipeline: SOAPnuke was used to process the raw data, removing reads that contained adapters or uncalled bases, had a mean Phred below 15, or lacked an exact match to the constant primer or identifier. High-quality paired reads were merged using COPE v1.2.5, and each unique nucleotide sequence was defined as a clonotype. MiTCR v1.1 was used to align the clonotypes against IMGT TRBV, TRBD and TRBJ reference segments. Only V-J combinations with frequency above 0.0001, covering about 99% of repertoires, were analysed. The TCS score was defined as the ratio of F50 (clonal expansion) to E x V (chaos), calculated using BLOSUM62-based TCRdist between CDR3 peptides within each V-J. Welch's t-statistics and random forest reduced roughly 540 V-J features to 13, which were used in a naive Bayes classifier (R e1071). The public reads were quality trimmed at Q25 with fastp and then assembled into clones with MiXCR by TCRdb, keeping productive beta chains. Rows merge per CDR3 protein into single entries with the most common DNA and genes. Here the V and J calls rest on TCRdb's processing, not on the authors' analysis. This sample has some 580,000 distinct CDR3 sequences in its table, and about 16% of those were observed once. About 3.5% of the sample belongs to the ten largest clones.

This sample was included in a study of T cells in Graves' hyperthyroidism and ophthalmopathy (dated by TCRdb to the late 2010s). In terms of the full investigation: Peripheral blood samples were taken at initial diagnosis, before any treatment was given. To identify TCR V-J signatures that set the groups apart, the researchers used a discovery cohort of 100 patients, made up of 40 to 45 with Graves' ophthalmopathy and approximately 57 with stable Graves' hyperthyroidism. Prospective prediction of ophthalmopathy was tested in an independent validation cohort of fewer than 20 hyperthyroidism patients and 15 to 17 patients who later progressed to ophthalmopathy. For training and testing, the 100 or so patients in the discovery cohort were randomly divided in a 7:3 ratio. The study also compared thyroid tissue and blood T-cell repertoires from five or six Graves' hyperthyroidism patients. Once sampling was done, hyperthyroidism patients were given methimazole at a starting dose of 30 mg daily, whereas ophthalmopathy patients were given high-dose intravenous methylprednisolone. The paper reports TCR Vbeta CDR3 sequencing of approximately 140 peripheral blood samples: around 45 ophthalmopathy, over 70 hyperthyroidism and about 17 progressor patients.

What the authors observed across the whole study: Most expanded thyroid clonotypes (frequency above 0.001) were also found in blood, which suggests that blood repertoires may mirror thyroid immune responses. In cross-validation, a model built on a 13 V-J signature told ophthalmopathy apart from stable hyperthyroidism with roughly 87% sensitivity and 81% to 82% specificity, and in testing the same model reached 80%/75%. Sample size was not statistically predetermined, and blinding of investigators to group allocation was not performed. In validation, the model predicted progression to ophthalmopathy with roughly 70% sensitivity and over 72% specificity, a median of approximately 6.5 months before onset.

Counted from cysteine to phenylalanine, this CDR3 has 14 amino acids. Just CDR3 DNA is preserved here, 42 bases in frame from base 1. V is shortened by 5 bases, J by 3 bases, and the region joining them spans 13 bases. The germline V gene (reference sequence) sets CDR1 to LNHDA and CDR2 to SQIVND. Moderately to severely active disease, a Clinical Activity Score of at least 3, a NOSPECS grade of at least 4, and a duration under 3 months were present in ophthalmopathy patients. Patients with uncontrolled infections, other autoimmune diseases, pregnancy or lactation were excluded. Diagnoses were based on clinical symptoms, serum thyroxine and TRAb, thyroid ultrasound and orbital computed tomography. PBMCs were isolated from 8 to 10 ml of fresh peripheral blood by Ficoll-Paque density gradient centrifugation. Total RNA was extracted using Trizol reagent, and RNA quality was assessed on an Agilent 2100 Bioanalyzer.

In this chain, TRBV19 is recombined with TRBJ1-1, with no D gene named confidently. Sequences were obtained from blood. This receptor was obtained from a woman aged 40 to 50 with Graves' ophthalmopathy. The DNA reads TGTGCCAGTAGTGTGACGAGTGGGGACACTGAAGCTTTCTTT. Translated, this is CASSVTSGDTEAFF. The entire variable domain, with the stretches around the CDR3 drawn from the reference TRBV19 and TRBJ1-1 proteins, is DGGITQSPKYLFRKEGQNVTLSCEQNLNHDAMYWYRQDPGQGLRLIYYSQIVNDFQKGDIAEGYSVSREKKESFPLTVTSAQKNPTAFYLCASSVTSGDTEAFFGQGTRLTVV.